This T cell receptor beta chain was documented in a study of blood T cell repertoires in COVID-19. About the study: T cells, B-cell-depleted T cells, or PBMCs provided the cDNA or gDNA that served as material.

The table came from immunoSEQ multiplex PCR; TCRdb's copy has only in-frame clones and leaves some out. This table has approximately 240,000 clones, 70% to 90% appearing once. Sequencing input: peripheral blood. The TCR sequence derives from a woman in her forties who had recovered from COVID-19.

CDR3 in DNA: TGTGCCAGCTCACCCAACAGGGGGCGCGGAGATACGCAGTATTTT. Translating gives CASSPNRGRGDTQYF. The chain carries TRBV18 and TRBJ2-3; TRBD1 agrees at 9 bases. This CDR3 comprises 15 residues. The germline V gene encodes CDR1 KGHSH and CDR2 LQKENI. With 3 bases clipped from V and 5 bases from J, the junction kept 6 bases outside the gene matches. Based on the CDR3 plus reference TRBV18 and TRBJ2-3, the full variable domain is NAGVMQNPRHLVRRRGQEARLRCSPMKGHSHVYWYRQLPEEGLKFMVYLQKENIIDESGMPKERFSAEFPKEGPSILRIQQVVRGDSAAYFCASSPNRGRGDTQYFGPGTRLTVL.